This TCR beta chain is drawn from a study of OX40 agonist ivuxolimab in advanced cancers. Profiling relied on immunoSEQ multiplex PCR, and the TCRdb table lists in-frame clones only, not all of them. The sample records around 79,000 clones, 88% being singletons. CDR3 length: 15 residues. V was pared by 3 bases and J by 8 bases, with 19 bases between. Germline V gives CDR1 SNHLY, CDR2 FYNNEI. The TCR originated in an adult with an advanced solid tumor such as melanoma, head and neck, liver or kidney cancer. The sample here was CD4+ or CD8+ T cells sorted from blood, taken in a trial of the OX40 agonist ivuxolimab. The rearrangement joins TRBV2 to TRBJ1-2, with a possible D match to TRBD1 (6 bases). The CDR3 DNA reads as TGTGCCAGCAGTGAGAAACAGGGAGGTCGGCGAGGCTACACCTTC. This codes for CASSEKQGGRRGYTF.